The 5 T cell receptor beta chains in this list originate from one sample, sequenced in a study of CD8 T cells in Susac syndrome. After extraction with the RNeasy kit, about 0.45 to 1 ug of the RNA was reverse transcribed using random hexamers. Each CDR3 protein gets one entry after TCRdb re-called the immunoSEQ multiplex PCR reads with MiXCR. The sample records about 47,000 distinct CDR3 sequences, almost 95% being singletons. The sample comprised CD8+ T cells from PBMCs. These receptors came from a human donor in good health.

V gene TRBV29-1 combines with J gene TRBJ1-2; D may be TRBD1 (6 bases). Per the germline V gene, CDR1 is SQVTM and CDR2 is ANQGSEA. Trimming cost V 6 bases and J 4 bases, with 18 bases left between them. The CDR3 runs to 14 residues. The CDR3 bases are TGCAGCGTCCTTCACAGGGACTCAAGCTATGGCTACACCTTC. Translated, it gives CSVLHRDSSYGYTF.

The rearrangement links TRBV6-2 or TRBV6-3 to TRBJ2-7; TRBD2 matches at 8 bases. From germline, CDR1 is MNHEY and CDR2 SVGEGT. The trim removed 0 bases at V and 3 bases at J, leaving 7 bases unmatched. The CDR3 is 16 residues long. The CDR3: CASSYSAAGDSYEQYF. DNA for the CDR3: TGTGCCAGCAGTTACTCGGCAGCGGGAGATAGCTACGAGCAGTACTTC.

The chain has TRBV15 and TRBJ1-5; D is undetermined. Germline CDR1 LNHNV, CDR2 YYDKDF (reference sequence). Trimming took off 3 bases at V and 1 base at J, with 10 bases between the two ends. The CDR3 has 15 residues. The CDR3 loop reads CATSSMPGSNQPQHF. CDR3 coding DNA: TGTGCCACCAGCAGTATGCCCGGGAGCAATCAGCCCCAGCATTTT.

V usage is TRBV19 and J usage is TRBJ2-7, with D perhaps TRBD2 (5 bases). CDR3 length: 14 residues. Germline V lookup: CDR1 LNHDA, CDR2 SQIVND (reference sequence). V was cut by 7 bases and J by 4 bases, with 17 bases left in between. The CDR3 DNA reads TGTGCCAGTACGGACTCCGCCGAAGGGTACGAGCAGTACTTC. The encoded protein is CASTDSAEGYEQYF.

The chain recombines TRBV12-5 with TRBJ1-2; D call uncertain. The CDR3 has 12 amino acids. V lost 1 base, J lost 0 bases, and 0 bases lay in between. Germline V gives CDR1 LGHNT, CDR2 FRNRAP. The CDR3 DNA reads TGTGCTAGTGGTTTGGCTAACTATGGCTACACCTTC. This translates into CASGLANYGYTF.